In its sample, the clone carrying this TCR beta chain was seen many times. All donors were healthy, and all were Caucasian. The sample is drawn from a study of identical twins. Template switching introduced a universal primer site, and the cDNA bore unique molecular identifiers. A single record per CDR3 protein comes from TCRdb applying MiXCR to the 5' RACE reads. This sample carries 520,000 or so distinct CDR3 sequences, approximately 22% of them seen once, and the ten largest clones take about 0.99%. CDR3 length: 17 amino acids. Trimming took off 3 bases at V and 0 bases at J, with 12 bases between the two ends. Germline-derived CDR1 and CDR2 are SGHAT and FQNNGV. The same data also went into a second study, on T cells expressing NK-cell markers.

Sample: CD4+ T cells sorted from blood. This chain links TRBV11-2 with TRBJ2-6; possibly TRBD1 for D (5 bases). The origin of this receptor is a woman between 18 and 29 years old in good health. The CDR3 coding sequence is TGTGCCAGCAGCTTCCGAATGGACATCTCTGGGGCCAACGTCCTGACTTTC. Protein product: CASSFRMDISGANVLTF. Based on the CDR3 plus reference TRBV11-2 and TRBJ2-6, the full variable domain is EAGVAQSPRYKIIEKRQSVAFWCNPISGHATLYWYQQILGQGPKLLIQFQNNGVVDDSQLPKDRFSAERLKGVDSTLKIQPAKLEDSAVYLCASSFRMDISGANVLTFGAGSRLTVL.